This T cell receptor beta chain was recorded in a study of blood T cells in healthy people across ages. Primed by a sample-barcoded 5' primer and a J-beta primer mix, a second PCR proceeded for 7 to 11 cycles. MiXCR was run by TCRdb on the 5' RACE reads, yielding one entry per CDR3 protein. This table holds 750,000 or so distinct CDR3 sequences, roughly 25% found once. CDR1 MGHDK and CDR2 SYGVNS come from the germline V gene. V shed 4 bases and J shed 7 bases, with 7 bases lying between them. The CDR3 is 11 residues long. This sample also appeared in a second study, on T cells of mothers and their children. That investigation notes: Slightly higher overlap, not significant, was seen in related mother-child pairs than in unrelated pairs.

Sequencing used blood. The clonotype was recovered from a boy between 10 and 17 years old in good health. The chain links TRBV25-1 to TRBJ1-2; D ambiguous. The CDR3 region is CASSGGFGYTF. The CDR3 bases are TGTGCCAGCAGTGGAGGGTTTGGCTACACCTTC.